Listed here are 9 T cell receptor beta chains from one sample, sequenced in a study of cytomegalovirus exposure and HLA in healthy donors. 60 Vbeta and 13 Jbeta primers were used in PCR. The data were produced by immunoSEQ multiplex PCR, yet TCRdb's version contains in-frame clones alone and is incomplete. The sample consists of 160,000 or so clones, roughly three quarters of them appearing once. Sample: PBMCs. All receptors derive from a man aged 60 to 69 in good health and CMV-seronegative.

The chain links TRBV7-2 to TRBJ2-2, with D possibly TRBD1 on 6 matching bases. Germline CDR1 SGHTA, CDR2 FQGNSA. V lost 1 base to trimming and J lost 4 bases, with 10 bases between them. There are 15 residues in the CDR3. The CDR3 sequence: CASSLVWGRTGELFF. Written as DNA, the CDR3 is TGTGCCAGCAGCTTAGTGTGGGGGCGCACCGGGGAGCTGTTTTTT.

The chain has TRBV6-5 and TRBJ1-6; D not certain. CDR3 length equals 16 residues. CDR1 and CDR2 from the germline V gene are MNHEY and SVGAGI. Trimming took 4 bases from V and 8 from J, leaving 18 bases between them. The CDR3 nucleotides are TGTGCCAGCAGTTCCGGCTCGTGGTGGAGGGATTCACCCCTCCACTTT. Residues: CASSSGSWWRDSPLHF.

CDR3 protein: CASSGVSGSGETQYF. The DNA for the CDR3 is TGTGCCAGCAGTGGAGTTAGCGGGAGCGGGGAGACCCAGTACTTC. The rearrangement joins TRBV25-1 to TRBJ2-5; 9 bases match TRBD2. Germline CDR1 MGHDK, CDR2 SYGVNS. J gave up 5 bases and V 4 bases, and 8 bases lay outside the gene matches. CDR3 size: 15 residues.

The chain carries TRBV7-2 and TRBJ2-2; D possibly corresponds to TRBD1 (6 bases). V lost 2 bases, J lost 2 bases, and 12 bases lay in between. CDR1 SGHTA and CDR2 FQGNSA come from the germline V gene. The CDR3 loop spans 16 amino acids. CDR3 nucleotides: TGTGCCAGCAGCTTATGGGGCAGGGGTAACACCGGGGAGCTGTTTTTT. Protein product: CASSLWGRGNTGELFF.

The chain recombines TRBV7-7 with TRBJ2-1; 9 positions agree with TRBD2. The CDR3 loop spans 18 amino acids. CDR1 is SSHAT, CDR2 FNYEAQ, per germline (reference sequence). V was clipped by 1 base and J by 1 base; unmatched bases: 8. Written as DNA, the CDR3 is TGTGCCAGCAGCTTAGGGGCAGGGACTAGCCCATCCTACAATGAGCAGTTCTTC. This sequence encodes CASSLGAGTSPSYNEQFF.

This clone was counted once. The chain recombines TRBV4-1 with TRBJ2-3; the match to TRBD2 covers 9 bases. The CDR3 length is 14 residues. The germline CDR1 and CDR2 sequences are MGHRA and YSYEKL. V shed 4 bases and J 1 base; nucleotides not matched to a gene: 0. The CDR3, as DNA: TGCGCCAGCAGCCGACTAGCGGGCACAGATACGCAGTATTTT. Protein product: CASSRLAGTDTQYF.

This clone was seen a handful of times. The rearrangement uses TRBV7-2 and TRBJ1-5; 7 bases agree with TRBD1. J was trimmed by 9 bases and V by 4 bases; bases with no gene match: 9. Germline V gene data show CDR1 as SGHTA and CDR2 as FQGNSA. The CDR3 has 14 amino acids. The CDR3 region is CASSSIQGEGPQHF. CDR3 coding DNA: TGTGCCAGCAGCTCAATTCAGGGGGAAGGGCCCCAGCATTTT.

This clone came up a few times. The chain links TRBV19 to TRBJ2-5, with D possibly TRBD1 on 6 matching bases. CDR1 and CDR2 from the germline V gene are LNHDA and SQIVND (reference sequence). V was trimmed by 0 bases and J by 3 bases, leaving 11 bases between them. The CDR3 is made up of 15 amino acids. CDR3 residues: CASSIDYSGEETQYF. The DNA of the CDR3 is TGTGCCAGTAGTATAGATTATTCAGGGGAAGAGACCCAGTACTTC.

There are a few counts of this clone. The CDR3, as DNA: TGTGCCAGTGGACAGGGGGCCCAAGAGACCCAGTACTTC. Protein: CASGQGAQETQYF. V usage is TRBV19 and J usage is TRBJ2-5, with 11 positions matching TRBD1. Germline loops: CDR1 LNHDA, CDR2 SQIVND (reference sequence). CDR3 length equals 13 residues. V shed 8 bases, J shed 1 base, and the junction held 0 bases outside the gene matches.